This T cell receptor beta chain was sequenced in a study of blood T cell repertoires in COVID-19. Study overall: Samples representing acute and convalescent COVID-19 were sourced from the United States, Italy and Spain.

Germline values: CDR1 MGHDK, CDR2 SYGVNS. Trimming pared 3 bases from V and 2 bases from J, leaving 16 bases between. CDR3 length: 16 residues. As originally analysed: Using reference gene primer amplification, nucleated cell counts were estimated. TCRdb keeps only in-frame clones here, not all; method: immunoSEQ multiplex PCR. For V, J and clone size, that table is used; D and trimming come from the DNA. The profile shows about 210,000 clones, around 89% of them singletons. Sequenced input: peripheral blood. The genes are TRBV25-1 and TRBJ1-1; tentatively, D is TRBD1 (5 bases). The clonotype comes from a woman between 35 and 50 years old with acute or convalescent COVID-19. CDR3 loop: CASSEGSRDRNTEAFF. CDR3 coding DNA: TGTGCCAGCAGTGAGGGGTCACGAGACAGAAACACTGAAGCTTTCTTT.